These 22 T cell receptor beta chains share one sample of origin, sequenced in a study of T cell changes during pregnancy in multiple sclerosis. The table came from immunoSEQ multiplex PCR; TCRdb's copy has only in-frame clones and leaves some out. The repertoire holds about 68,000 clones, with roughly nine tenths as singletons. The sample was peripheral blood, taken in the second trimester of pregnancy. All receptors come from a female donor with multiple sclerosis, enrolled in a pregnancy study.

The chain is built from TRBV9 and TRBJ1-5; TRBD1 aligns across 9 bases. V dropped 3 bases and J dropped 5; count of bases not matched to a gene: 3. The CDR3 is 14 residues long. Per germline, CDR1 SGDLS and CDR2 YYNGEE. CDR3 sequence: CASSGGQGHQPQHF. CDR3 DNA sequence: TGTGCCAGCAGCGGGGGACAGGGTCATCAGCCCCAGCATTTT. Full variable domain (remainder filled in from reference TRBV9 and TRBJ1-5): DSGVTQTPKHLITATGQRVTLRCSPRSGDLSVYWYQQSLDQGLQFLIQYYNGEERAKGNILERFSAQQFPDLHSELNLSSLELGDSALYFCASSGGQGHQPQHFGDGTRLSIL.

The rearrangement joins TRBV15 to TRBJ2-6; 12 positions match TRBD1. This CDR3 has 18 amino acids. J was trimmed by 3 bases and V by 3 bases; bases with no gene match: 6. From germline, CDR1 is LNHNV and CDR2 YYDKDF (reference sequence). The CDR3, as DNA: TGTGCCACCAGCAGTCAGGGACAGGGGGCTGATGGGGCCAACGTCCTGACTTTC. Residues: CATSSQGQGADGANVLTF.

V usage is TRBV5-1 and J usage is TRBJ1-5; 7 bases line up with TRBD1. This CDR3 spans 15 amino acids. From germline, CDR1 is SGHRS and CDR2 YFSETQ. The V and J ends lost 5 bases and 4 bases, in that order; junction bases with no gene match: 9. CDR3 DNA: TGCGCCAGCAGAATAGGGACAGAGGGAAATCAGCCCCAGCATTTT. This gives the protein CASRIGTEGNQPQHF.

The CDR3, as DNA: TGTGCCAGCAGCTTACGGGGAGGTGGGAATGAAAAACTGTTTTTT. It translates to CASSLRGGGNEKLFF. The rearrangement uses TRBV7-8 and TRBJ1-4; D not certain. Trimming removed 2 bases from V and 5 bases from J, with 12 bases in between. The CDR3 is 15 amino acids. Germline CDR1 reads SGHVS; CDR2 reads FQNEAQ.

V gene TRBV6-5 combines with J gene TRBJ1-3; tentative D call: TRBD1 (5 bases). V lost 0 bases, J lost 2 bases, and 8 bases lay in between. In germline, CDR1 is MNHEY, CDR2 SVGAGI. CDR3 size: 15 residues. The CDR3 loop reads CASSYSWGAGNTIYF. The CDR3, as DNA: TGTGCCAGCAGTTACTCGTGGGGGGCTGGAAACACCATATATTTT.

V and J are TRBV19 and TRBJ1-4; no firm D call. Germline CDR1 and CDR2: LNHDA and SQIVND (reference sequence). Trimming removed 6 bases at V and 5 bases at J, with 7 bases between. The CDR3 extends over 12 amino acids. The CDR3 sequence: CASRTGNEKLFF. The DNA of the CDR3 is TGTGCCAGTAGAACCGGGAATGAAAAACTGTTTTTT.

The chain uses TRBV6-1 and TRBJ1-4, with a weak D call TRBD1 (5 bases). CDR1 and CDR2 from the germline V gene are MNHNS and SASEGT. The CDR3 is made up of 16 amino acids. V was trimmed by 0 bases and J by 4 bases, leaving 12 bases between them. The CDR3 sequence is CASSEAANRFNEKLFF. The CDR3 DNA follows: TGTGCCAGCAGTGAAGCAGCTAACAGGTTTAATGAAAAACTGTTTTTT.

The table lists this clone with a count of one. This sequence joins TRBV7-6 and TRBJ1-5; D is undetermined. Trimming removed 3 bases at V and 7 bases at J, with 16 bases between. The germline CDR1 and CDR2 sequences are SGHVS and FNYEAQ. There are 15 residues in the CDR3. CDR3 nucleotides: TGTGCCAGCAGCTTGGAGAGCGGCGGGCGGCAGCCCCAGCATTTT. Protein sequence: CASSLESGGRQPQHF.

Here the CDR3 DNA reads TGTGCCAGCAGTGCAACAGGGACCTATGGCTACACCTTC. Its translation: CASSATGTYGYTF. This chain links TRBV27 with TRBJ1-2, with D perhaps matching TRBD1 (6 bases). Trimming shortened V by 5 bases and J by 4 bases, and 11 bases separated the two germline ends. Germline CDR1 MNHEY, CDR2 SMNVEV (reference sequence). The CDR3 is 13 amino acids.

The chain carries TRBV27 and TRBJ2-7, with 9 positions matching TRBD1. Germline lookup yields CDR1 MNHEY and CDR2 SMNVEV (reference sequence). The CDR3 length is 13 residues. V lost 5 bases to trimming and J lost 4 bases; unmatched junction nucleotides: 3. The CDR3 reads CASSGTGRYEQYF. The CDR3 DNA is TGTGCCAGCAGTGGGACAGGGAGGTACGAGCAGTACTTC.

The genes are TRBV4-3 and TRBJ1-4; 8 positions agree with TRBD1. V lost 4 bases and J lost 7; bases outside the gene matches: 8. The V gene's germline CDR1 is LGHNA and CDR2 YSLEER. The CDR3 runs 15 residues. The CDR3, as DNA: TGCGCCAGCAGCCCGACAGGGGAGGCGGGTGAAAAACTGTTTTTT. The encoded protein is CASSPTGEAGEKLFF.

The V and J genes are TRBV7-3 and TRBJ1-1, with 8 bases identical to TRBD1. After removal of 3 bases from V and 4 bases from J, the junction contained 10 bases not matched to a gene. The CDR3 runs to 16 residues. Germline CDR1 and CDR2: SGHTA and FQGTGA. The CDR3 region has the DNA TGTGCCAGCAGCTTTACCGGGACAGGAGGAGGCACTGAAGCTTTCTTT. It is translated as CASSFTGTGGGTEAFF.

The rearrangement uses TRBV7-9 and TRBJ1-1; D is ambiguous. Germline CDR1 and CDR2: SEHNR and FQNEAQ (reference sequence). This CDR3 is 13 amino acids long. Between the trimmed V and J ends, which lost 8 bases and 3 bases, there was a span of 13 bases. CDR3 loop: CASFRGGDTEAFF. Here the CDR3 DNA reads TGTGCCAGCTTCCGCGGAGGAGACACTGAAGCTTTCTTT.

This clone came up once. This chain connects TRBV7-9 to TRBJ2-3; 14 bases map to TRBD2. Germline CDR1 and CDR2: SEHNR and FQNEAQ (reference sequence). The CDR3 is made up of 14 amino acids. Germline trimming cut 0 bases from V and 10 bases from J; bases unmatched to any gene: 0. This CDR3 is CASSLAGLAGAQYF. DNA of the CDR3: TGTGCCAGCAGCTTAGCGGGACTAGCGGGGGCGCAGTATTTT.

The chain links TRBV15 to TRBJ1-2; no reliable D call. Trimming removed 0 bases at V and 4 bases at J, with 9 bases between. CDR1 is LNHNV and CDR2 is YYDKDF in the germline V gene (reference sequence). The CDR3 has 14 residues. This CDR3 reads CATSRDPGSYGYTF. The CDR3, as DNA: TGTGCCACCAGCAGAGATCCTGGCAGCTATGGCTACACCTTC.

This chain connects TRBV5-4 to TRBJ2-6; 10 bases are shared with TRBD1. The CDR3 length is 18 residues. The germline V gene encodes CDR1 SGHNT and CDR2 YYREEE (reference sequence). Trimming took 5 bases from V and 0 from J; bases not matched to a gene: 8. The CDR3 DNA follows: TGTGCCAGCAGTCCCGGGACAGGGGCCCTCTCTGGGGCCAACGTCCTGACTTTC. Translating gives CASSPGTGALSGANVLTF.

This clone has just a few counts. The rearrangement uses TRBV10-3 and TRBJ1-5, with 7 positions matching TRBD1. Trimming cost V 2 bases and J 2 bases; bases outside gene matches: 6. The CDR3 spans 16 residues. Germline CDR1 reads ENHRY; CDR2 reads SYGVKD. The CDR3 DNA reads TGTGCCATCAGTGAGGACAGGGCAGTGGGCAATCAGCCCCAGCATTTT. This sequence encodes CAISEDRAVGNQPQHF.

The rearrangement joins TRBV10-2 to TRBJ2-7; D is uncertain. Trimming left V 6 bases short and J 6 bases short, with 9 bases between. The CDR3 covers 11 residues. CDR1 WSHSY and CDR2 SAAADI come from the germline V gene. CDR3 region: CASRALSEQYF. CDR3 sequence (DNA): TGCGCCAGCAGGGCCCTCTCCGAGCAGTACTTC.

The table lists this clone with a count of one. This chain joins TRBV19 and TRBJ1-5; tentatively, D is TRBD1 (6 bases). The ends were cut back, 6 bases at V and 3 bases at J, with 9 bases in the middle. The germline gives CDR1 LNHDA, CDR2 SQIVND (reference sequence). CDR3 length equals 13 residues. The CDR3 DNA sequence: TGTGCCAGTAGCACAGGGTTCAATCAGCCCCAGCATTTT. It yields the protein CASSTGFNQPQHF.

This clone was detected only once. V is TRBV18 and J is TRBJ2-4; 8 bases are shared with TRBD2. From germline, CDR1 is KGHSH and CDR2 LQKENI. The CDR3 length is 19 residues. V gave up 3 bases and J gave up 0 bases; unmatched junction bases: 13. The chain's CDR3 is CASSPIGSGTRVAKNIQYF. The CDR3, as DNA: TGTGCCAGCTCACCCATAGGATCCGGGACTAGAGTAGCCAAAAACATTCAGTACTTC. The full variable domain, its missing parts supplied by reference TRBV18 and TRBJ2-4, is NAGVMQNPRHLVRRRGQEARLRCSPMKGHSHVYWYRQLPEEGLKFMVYLQKENIIDESGMPKERFSAEFPKEGPSILRIQQVVRGDSAAYFCASSPIGSGTRVAKNIQYFGAGTRLSVL.

The genes are TRBV19 and TRBJ1-3; D ambiguous. The ends were cut back, 3 bases at V and 4 bases at J, with 4 bases in the middle. The length of the CDR3 is 12 residues. Germline-derived CDR1 and CDR2 are LNHDA and SQIVND (reference sequence). The DNA of the CDR3 is TGTGCCAGTAGTATGGCCGGAAACACCATATATTTT. Its translation: CASSMAGNTIYF. The entire variable domain, with the rest obtained from reference TRBV19 and TRBJ1-3, is as follows: DGGITQSPKYLFRKEGQNVTLSCEQNLNHDAMYWYRQDPGQGLRLIYYSQIVNDFQKGDIAEGYSVSREKKESFPLTVTSAQKNPTAFYLCASSMAGNTIYFGEGSWLTVV.

The V gene is TRBV25-1, the J gene TRBJ2-3; 7 nucleotides agree with TRBD1. Germline assignment: CDR1 MGHDK and CDR2 SYGVNS. CDR3 length: 13 amino acids. Trimming took 8 bases from V and 0 from J; bases not matched to a gene: 2. The DNA for the CDR3 is TGTGCCAGCCTGGGACAGAGCACAGATACGCAGTATTTT. This gives the protein CASLGQSTDTQYF. Using reference TRBV25-1 and TRBJ2-3 for the parts outside the CDR3, the full variable domain is EADIYQTPRYLVIGTGKKITLECSQTMGHDKMYWYQQDPGMELHLIHYSYGVNSTEKGDLSSESTVSRIRTEHFPLTLESARPSHTSQYLCASLGQSTDTQYFGPGTRLTVL.